These 8 T cell receptor beta chains were all obtained from the same sample, sequenced in a study of response to subunit inactivated influenza vaccine. TCRdb re-analysed the RT-PCR reads in MiXCR, keeping a single row per CDR3 protein. The repertoire has approximately 500,000 distinct CDR3 sequences, approximately 13% of them found once; the top ten carry around 13%. Specimen: PBMCs from blood, collected more than 35 days after vaccination. These receptors were taken from a man aged 50 to 59 who received an inactivated influenza vaccine.

This clonotype has only a few counts. The chain employs TRBV20-1 and TRBJ2-3; 12 nucleotides align to TRBD2. The CDR3 has 17 amino acids. Trimming took 1 base from V and 8 from J; bases not matched to a gene: 13. Looked up from germline, CDR1 is DFQATT and CDR2 is SNEGSKA (reference sequence). The DNA of the CDR3 is TGCAGTGCTAGAGGGGGACTAGCGGGTGACCGATGGGGTACGCAGTATTTT. This gives the protein CSARGGLAGDRWGTQYF.

A few counts support this clonotype. Compared with germline, one end of the junction differs, possibly owing to a read error. V gene TRBV5-1 combines with J gene TRBJ2-7, with 9 positions matching TRBD1. The CDR3 contains 14 residues. The germline gives CDR1 SGHRS, CDR2 YFSETQ. Here the CDR3 reads CASSPGTGSFEQYF. The DNA of the CDR3 is TGCGCCAGCAGCCCCGGGACAGGGTCCTTCGAGCAGTACTTC.

This clonotype appeared many times. The genes are TRBV7-2 and TRBJ2-1; D remains ambiguous. V was shortened by 0 bases and J by 7 bases, with 13 bases between the two germline ends. Germline V gene lookup returns CDR1 SGHTA and CDR2 FQGNSA. The CDR3 runs to 15 residues. The CDR3 reads CASSLALVHGNEQFF. CDR3 sequence (DNA): TGTGCCAGCAGCTTAGCGTTAGTCCATGGGAATGAGCAGTTCTTC. The full variable domain, in which reference TRBV7-2 and TRBJ2-1 provide the parts outside the CDR3, is GAGVSQSPSNKVTEKGKDVELRCDPISGHTALYWYRQSLGQGLEFLIYFQGNSAPDKSGLPSDRFSAERTGGSVSTLTIQRTQQEDSAVYLCASSLALVHGNEQFFGPGTRLTVL.

V is TRBV29-1 and J is TRBJ2-1; D call uncertain. CDR3 size: 10 residues. Germline loops: CDR1 SQVTM, CDR2 ANQGSEA. V lost 1 base and J lost 15, with 10 bases in between. CDR3 residues: CSVEGRHGFF. The CDR3 nucleotides are TGCAGCGTTGAAGGCAGGCATGGGTTCTTC.

This clonotype has ten or more counts. The chain joins TRBV4-3 to TRBJ2-1, with 10 bases lining up with TRBD2. Per germline, CDR1 LGHNA and CDR2 YSLEER. The CDR3 totals 15 residues. J lost 6 bases, V lost 1 base, and 3 bases had no gene match. The CDR3 DNA reads as TGCGCCAGCAGCCAAGGGACTAGCGGAGGCAATGAGCAGTTCTTC. It encodes CASSQGTSGGNEQFF.

Many counts were recorded for this clonotype. The genes are TRBV29-1 and TRBJ1-3; D remains unclear. There are 12 residues in the CDR3. Germline CDR1 and CDR2: SQVTM and ANQGSEA. Trimming left V 4 bases short and J 2 bases short, with 6 bases between. This CDR3 reads CSVGSAGNTIYF. The DNA for the CDR3 is TGCAGCGTTGGTTCCGCTGGAAACACCATATATTTT.

V gene TRBV7-2 combines with J gene TRBJ2-3; D is unresolved. This CDR3 is built from 17 residues. Trimming cost V 1 base and J 4 bases, with 18 bases left between them. Germline loops: CDR1 SGHTA, CDR2 FQGNSA. CDR3 bases: TGTGCCAGCAGCTTAGTCGGTTGGGCTCGCCCCGCAGATACGCAGTATTTT. Encoded protein: CASSLVGWARPADTQYF.

The gene calls are TRBV10-1 and TRBJ2-1; D is perhaps TRBD2 (5 bases). Germline assignment: CDR1 WNHNN and CDR2 SYGVQD (reference sequence). CDR3 length: 15 residues. The V gene lost 3 bases and the J gene lost 1 base, with 10 bases spanning the gap. The CDR3 bases are TGCGCCAGCAGTGACGGGATCCCATCCTACAATGAGCAGTTCTTC. This gives the protein CASSDGIPSYNEQFF.